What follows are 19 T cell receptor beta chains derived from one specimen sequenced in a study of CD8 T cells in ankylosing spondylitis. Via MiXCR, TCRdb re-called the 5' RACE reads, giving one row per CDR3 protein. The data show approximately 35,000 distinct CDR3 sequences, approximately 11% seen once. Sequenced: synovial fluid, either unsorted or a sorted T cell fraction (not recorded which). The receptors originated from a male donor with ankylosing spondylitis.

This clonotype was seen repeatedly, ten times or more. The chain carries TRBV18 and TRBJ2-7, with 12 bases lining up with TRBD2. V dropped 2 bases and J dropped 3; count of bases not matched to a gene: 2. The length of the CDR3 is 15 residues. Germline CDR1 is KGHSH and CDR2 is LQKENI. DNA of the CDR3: TGTGCCAGCTCACCAACTAGCGGGAGGCACTACGAGCAGTACTTC. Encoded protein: CASSPTSGRHYEQYF.

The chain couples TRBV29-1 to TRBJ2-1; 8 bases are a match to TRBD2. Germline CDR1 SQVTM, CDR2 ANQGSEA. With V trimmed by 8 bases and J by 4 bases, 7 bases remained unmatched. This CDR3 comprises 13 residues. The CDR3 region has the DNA TGCAGCTCCCTAGCGGGCCCGTACAATGAGCAGTTCTTC. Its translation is CSSLAGPYNEQFF.

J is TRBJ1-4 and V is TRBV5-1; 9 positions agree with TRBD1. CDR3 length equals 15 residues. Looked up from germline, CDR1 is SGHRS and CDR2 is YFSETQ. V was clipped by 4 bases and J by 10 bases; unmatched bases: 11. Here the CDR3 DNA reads TGCGCCAGCAGCGCAGGACAGGGGTCGAGCGGAAAACTGTTTTTT. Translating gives CASSAGQGSSGKLFF.

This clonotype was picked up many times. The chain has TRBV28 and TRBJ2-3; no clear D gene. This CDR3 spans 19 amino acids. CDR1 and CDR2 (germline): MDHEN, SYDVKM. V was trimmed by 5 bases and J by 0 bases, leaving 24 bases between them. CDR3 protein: CASSPWIVLLTISTDTQYF. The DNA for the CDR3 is TGTGCCAGCAGTCCCTGGATTGTCCTCCTCACAATTAGCACAGATACGCAGTATTTT.

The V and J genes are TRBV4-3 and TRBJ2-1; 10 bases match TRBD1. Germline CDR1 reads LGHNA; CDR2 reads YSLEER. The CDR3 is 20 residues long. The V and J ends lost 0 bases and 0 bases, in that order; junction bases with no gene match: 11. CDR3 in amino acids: CASSQDAGTGVSSSYNEQFF. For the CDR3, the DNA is TGCGCCAGCAGCCAAGACGCCGGGACAGGGGTCTCGAGCTCCTACAATGAGCAGTTCTTC.

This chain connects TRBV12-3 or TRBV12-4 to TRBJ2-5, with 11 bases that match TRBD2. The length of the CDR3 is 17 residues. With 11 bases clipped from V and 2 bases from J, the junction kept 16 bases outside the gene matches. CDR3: CASGTPGLAGLQETQYF. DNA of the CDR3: TGTGCCTCCGGGACTCCCGGACTAGCGGGCTTACAAGAGACCCAGTACTTC.

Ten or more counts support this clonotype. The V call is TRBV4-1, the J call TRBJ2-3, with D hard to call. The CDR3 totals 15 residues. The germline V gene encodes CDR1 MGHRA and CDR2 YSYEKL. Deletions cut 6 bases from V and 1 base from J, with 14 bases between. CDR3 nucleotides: TGCGCCAGCAGTTCCTCCCCGTACGGCACAGATACGCAGTATTTT. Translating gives CASSSSPYGTDTQYF.

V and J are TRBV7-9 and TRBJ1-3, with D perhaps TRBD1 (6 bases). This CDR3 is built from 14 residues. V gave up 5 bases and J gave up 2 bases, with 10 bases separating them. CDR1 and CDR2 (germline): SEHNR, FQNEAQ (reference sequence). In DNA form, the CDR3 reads TGTGCCAGCAGCGAACGGACAGCTGGAAACACCATATATTTT. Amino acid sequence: CASSERTAGNTIYF.

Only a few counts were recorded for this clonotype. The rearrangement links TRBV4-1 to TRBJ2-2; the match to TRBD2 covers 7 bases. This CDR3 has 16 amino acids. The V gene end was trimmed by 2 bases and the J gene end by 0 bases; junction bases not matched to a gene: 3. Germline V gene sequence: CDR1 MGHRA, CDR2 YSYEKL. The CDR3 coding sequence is TGCGCCAGCAGCCAATTCCGGGGGGCGAACACCGGGGAGCTGTTTTTT. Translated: CASSQFRGANTGELFF.

CDR3 protein: CASSLTGSNYGYTF. The CDR3 nucleotides read TGCGCCAGCAGCTTAACAGGGTCAAACTATGGCTACACCTTC. The J gene is TRBJ1-2, the V gene TRBV5-1, with D possibly TRBD1 on 6 matching bases. The ends were cut back, 2 bases at V and 2 bases at J, with 10 bases in the middle. From germline, CDR1 is SGHRS and CDR2 YFSETQ. The CDR3 length is 14 residues.

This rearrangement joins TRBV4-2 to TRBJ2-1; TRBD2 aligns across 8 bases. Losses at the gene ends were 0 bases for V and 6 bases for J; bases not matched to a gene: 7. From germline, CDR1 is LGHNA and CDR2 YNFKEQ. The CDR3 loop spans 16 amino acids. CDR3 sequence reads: CASSQDKGLAANEQFF. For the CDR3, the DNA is TGTGCCAGCAGCCAAGATAAAGGACTAGCAGCCAATGAGCAGTTCTTC.

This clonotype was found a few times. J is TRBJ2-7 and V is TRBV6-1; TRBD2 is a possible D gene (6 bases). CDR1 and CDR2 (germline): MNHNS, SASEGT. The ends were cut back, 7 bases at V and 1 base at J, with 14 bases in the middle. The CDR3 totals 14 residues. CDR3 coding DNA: TGTGCCAGCAAGAGGCCTAGCGATTCCTACGAGCAGTACTTC. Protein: CASKRPSDSYEQYF.

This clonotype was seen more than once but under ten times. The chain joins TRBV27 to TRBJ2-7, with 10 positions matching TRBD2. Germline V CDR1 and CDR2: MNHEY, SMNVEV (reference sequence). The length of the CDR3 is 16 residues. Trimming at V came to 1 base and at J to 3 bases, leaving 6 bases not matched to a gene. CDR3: CASSLFSSGGRYEQYF. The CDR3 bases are TGTGCCAGCAGTTTATTCTCTAGCGGGGGACGCTACGAGCAGTACTTC.

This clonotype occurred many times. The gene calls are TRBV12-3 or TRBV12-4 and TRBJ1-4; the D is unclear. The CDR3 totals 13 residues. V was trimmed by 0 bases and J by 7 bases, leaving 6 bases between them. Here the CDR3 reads CASSLAGIEKLFF. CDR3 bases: TGTGCCAGCAGTTTAGCAGGGATTGAAAAACTGTTTTTT.

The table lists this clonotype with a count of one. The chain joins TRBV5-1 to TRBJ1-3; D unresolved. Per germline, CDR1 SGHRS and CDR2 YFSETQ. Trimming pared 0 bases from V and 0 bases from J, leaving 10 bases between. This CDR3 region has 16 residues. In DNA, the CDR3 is TGCGCCAGCAGCTTGGCCACGGGAACCTCTGGAAACACCATATATTTT. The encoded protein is CASSLATGTSGNTIYF.

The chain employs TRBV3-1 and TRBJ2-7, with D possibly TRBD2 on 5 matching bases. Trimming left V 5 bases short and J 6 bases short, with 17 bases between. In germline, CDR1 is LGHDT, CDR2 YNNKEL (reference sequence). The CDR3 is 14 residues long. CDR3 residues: CASSFSGATIEQYF. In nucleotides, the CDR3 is TGTGCCAGCAGCTTCAGCGGAGCCACTATCGAGCAGTACTTC.

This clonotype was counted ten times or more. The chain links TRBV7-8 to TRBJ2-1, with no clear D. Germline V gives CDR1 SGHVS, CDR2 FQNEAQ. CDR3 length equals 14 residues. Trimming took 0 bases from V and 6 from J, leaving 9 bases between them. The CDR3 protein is CASSLALVSNEQFF. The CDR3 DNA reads TGTGCCAGCAGCTTAGCGCTGGTATCCAATGAGCAGTTCTTC. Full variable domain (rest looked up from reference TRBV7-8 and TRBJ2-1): GAGVSQSPRYKVAKRGQDVALRCDPISGHVSLFWYQQALGQGPEFLTYFQNEAQLDKSGLPSDRFFAERPEGSVSTLKIQRTQQEDSAVYLCASSLALVSNEQFFGPGTRLTVL.

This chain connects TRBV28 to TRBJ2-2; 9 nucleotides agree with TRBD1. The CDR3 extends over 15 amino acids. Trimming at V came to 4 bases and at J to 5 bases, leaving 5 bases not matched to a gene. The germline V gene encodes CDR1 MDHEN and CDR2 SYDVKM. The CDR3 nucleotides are TGTGCCAGCAGTTGGGACAGGGCGAGAACCGGGGAGCTGTTTTTT. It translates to CASSWDRARTGELFF.

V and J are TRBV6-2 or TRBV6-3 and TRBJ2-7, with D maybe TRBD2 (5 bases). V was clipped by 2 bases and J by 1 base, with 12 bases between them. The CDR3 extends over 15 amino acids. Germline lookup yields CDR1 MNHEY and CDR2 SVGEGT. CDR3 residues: CASSYKGSVSYEQYF. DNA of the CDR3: TGTGCCAGCAGTTACAAGGGTAGCGTGTCCTACGAGCAGTACTTC.